A single sample gave rise to the 14 T cell receptor beta chains below, sequenced in a study of cytomegalovirus exposure and HLA in healthy donors. Use of 60 Vbeta and 13 Jbeta primers characterized the PCR. Produced via immunoSEQ multiplex PCR; TCRdb's table is partial and in-frame only. Of about 50,000 clones in the sample, 70% to 80% were seen once. Sequencing used PBMCs. The receptors come from a woman in her forties in good health and CMV-seropositive.

This rearrangement joins TRBV6-1 to TRBJ1-1; 8 nucleotides agree with TRBD1. The CDR3 has 14 amino acids. The germline V gene encodes CDR1 MNHNS and CDR2 SASEGT. The trim removed 5 bases at V and 5 bases at J, leaving 7 bases unmatched. The CDR3 coding sequence is TGTGCCAGCAGTCAAACAGGGGGATCGACTGAAGCTTTCTTT. Its protein is CASSQTGGSTEAFF.

J is TRBJ1-6 and V is TRBV6-1; D possibly corresponds to TRBD1 (6 bases). Germline V gene sequence: CDR1 MNHNS, CDR2 SASEGT. This CDR3 region has 15 residues. Trimming stripped 1 base from V and 9 bases from J, with 13 bases between. CDR3 DNA sequence: TGTGCCAGCAGTGAAGGAAGTACAGGGCGTTCACCCCTCCACTTT. Encoded protein: CASSEGSTGRSPLHF.

The CDR3: CASSSSPWADEEGNRGYTF. CDR3 nucleotides: TGTGCCAGCAGCTCGAGTCCTTGGGCAGACGAAGAGGGTAATCGTGGCTACACCTTC. This chain uses TRBV7-2 with TRBJ1-2; D is ambiguous. The ends were cut back, 4 bases at V and 7 bases at J, with 31 bases in the middle. The CDR3 sequence is 19 residues long. The germline CDR1 and CDR2 sequences are SGHTA and FQGNSA.

This chain joins TRBV5-6 and TRBJ1-6; TRBD1 is a possible D gene (6 bases). Germline assignment: CDR1 SGHDT and CDR2 YYEEEE. The CDR3 covers 14 residues. Deletions cut 3 bases from V and 6 bases from J, with 10 bases between. CDR3 in DNA: TGTGCCAGCAGCTACGGACAGACTAATTCACCCCTCCACTTT. Encoded protein: CASSYGQTNSPLHF.

The rearrangement links TRBV20-1 to TRBJ1-1; D call uncertain. Trimming removed 1 base at V and 14 bases at J, with 14 bases between. CDR1 is DFQATT and CDR2 is SNEGSKA in the germline V gene (reference sequence). CDR3 length: 11 amino acids. The CDR3 DNA sequence: TGCAGTGCTAGAGGACCCGCTAGAGCCTTCTTT. Encoded protein: CSARGPARAFF.

This sequence joins TRBV29-1 and TRBJ1-4, with TRBD1 as a possible D gene (6 bases). Germline V CDR1 and CDR2: SQVTM, ANQGSEA. V was pared by 5 bases and J by 7 bases, with 11 bases between. CDR3 length equals 12 residues. The CDR3 bases are TGCAGCGTTCTAGGGGGGGGTGAAAAACTGTTTTTT. Its protein is CSVLGGGEKLFF.

The V gene is TRBV19, the J gene TRBJ2-1, with 8 bases lining up with TRBD1. Per germline, CDR1 LNHDA and CDR2 SQIVND (reference sequence). The CDR3 is 13 residues long. The junction had 7 bases not matched to a gene; V was cut back by 9 bases and J by 6 bases. The CDR3 region has the DNA TGTGCCAGCCAAAGAACAGGGGGCAATGAGCAGTTCTTC. This codes for CASQRTGGNEQFF.

There are a few counts of this clone. J is TRBJ1-3 and V is TRBV6-5; TRBD1 agrees at 8 bases. The CDR3 is 14 residues long. CDR1 and CDR2 from the germline V gene are MNHEY and SVGAGI. The V segment lost 7 bases and the J segment 2 bases; nucleotides outside the gene matches: 4. The CDR3 protein is CASTRTGTGNTIYF. CDR3 nucleotide sequence: TGTGCCAGCACCCGGACAGGGACTGGAAACACCATATATTTT.

The chain recombines TRBV7-6 with TRBJ2-2; TRBD1 matches at 8 bases. Germline V gene sequence: CDR1 SGHVS, CDR2 FNYEAQ. The CDR3 totals 16 residues. V trimming: 3 bases; J trimming: 5 bases; junction bases outside the gene matches: 8. The CDR3 nucleotides are TGTGCCAGCAGCTTTTTACAGGGGGTCGGGACCGGGGAGCTGTTTTTT. Amino acids: CASSFLQGVGTGELFF. Full variable domain (outside the CDR3, taken from reference TRBV7-6 and TRBJ2-2): GAGVSQSPRYKVTKRGQDVALRCDPISGHVSLYWYRQALGQGPEFLTYFNYEAQQDKSGLPNDRFSAERPEGSISTLTIQRTEQRDSAMYRCASSFLQGVGTGELFFGEGSRLTVL.

V usage is TRBV7-2 and J usage is TRBJ1-4; no clear D gene. This CDR3 has 16 residues. Germline V CDR1 and CDR2: SGHTA, FQGNSA. The germline V and J ends were trimmed by 1 base and 1 base, with 10 bases remaining between them. CDR3 loop: CASSLETDLTNEKLFF. The CDR3 nucleotides are TGTGCCAGCAGCTTAGAAACGGACTTAACTAATGAAAAACTGTTTTTT.

The chain recombines TRBV5-1 with TRBJ2-1; perhaps TRBD1 as D (6 bases). The V gene's germline CDR1 is SGHRS and CDR2 YFSETQ. This CDR3 contains 14 residues. Trimming took 4 bases from V and 3 from J, leaving 11 bases between them. CDR3 sequence (DNA): TGCGCCAGCAGCATGGACAGCTACTACAATGAGCAGTTCTTC. Amino acids: CASSMDSYYNEQFF.

The rearrangement links TRBV7-9 to TRBJ1-1, with TRBD1 as a possible D gene (6 bases). Germline values: CDR1 SEHNR, CDR2 FQNEAQ (reference sequence). The CDR3 consists of 15 residues. V was clipped by 1 base and J by 1 base, with 10 bases between them. CDR3 sequence reads: CASSLGRRGNTEAFF. CDR3 nucleotides: TGTGCCAGCAGCTTAGGCCGCAGGGGGAACACTGAAGCTTTCTTT. Full variable domain (remainder filled in from reference TRBV7-9 and TRBJ1-1): DTGVSQNPRHKITKRGQNVTFRCDPISEHNRLYWYRQTLGQGPEFLTYFQNEAQLEKSRLLSDRFSAERPKGSFSTLEIQRTEQGDSAMYLCASSLGRRGNTEAFFGQGTRLTVV.

The chain carries TRBV6-5 and TRBJ2-7, with 9 bases aligning to TRBD1. Germline CDR1 is MNHEY and CDR2 is SVGAGI. J was trimmed by 4 bases and V by 9 bases; bases with no gene match: 13. The CDR3 is 15 amino acids. Here the CDR3 reads CASRLKRDRAYEQYF. The CDR3 DNA sequence: TGTGCCAGTCGGCTCAAGCGGGACAGGGCGTACGAGCAGTACTTC.

This clone was observed a few times. The CDR3 DNA is TGTGCCAGCAGCTCAACCGGGACAGGAGGCGAGCAGTTCTTC. Protein product: CASSSTGTGGEQFF. The V call is TRBV7-8, the J call TRBJ2-1, with TRBD1 matching 8 bases. This CDR3 has 14 residues. The junction had 9 bases not matched to a gene; V was cut back by 4 bases and J by 10 bases. Germline CDR1 is SGHVS and CDR2 is FQNEAQ.